The subject of this entry is one TCR beta chain. Antigen unknown. This CDR3 is built from 16 residues. Germline V gene data show CDR1 as SGHKS and CDR2 as YYEKEE (reference sequence). This sample stems from a study of T cell clusters in autoimmune cytopenias. TRB was amplified by touch-down multiplex PCR, primer pools A and B combined. TCRdb reprocessed the multiplex PCR reads and stores each CDR3 protein as one record, lacking DNA. The sample table sets out roughly 2,300 distinct CDR3 sequences. General observations from the study: Comparing secondary cytopenia with chronic lymphocytic leukemia showed no cluster-lack signature, apparently masked by lymphoma repertoire. Physiological T cell clusters of healthy donors were apparently absent in primary autoimmune cytopenia patients. The T cell clusters came from computational analysis alone and lack functional validation.

TRB amplification used roughly 250 ng of peripheral blood genomic DNA. The sequencing sample was made of peripheral blood. This clonotype was obtained from a human donor with an autoimmune cytopenia or autoimmune hepatitis (not recorded which). The chain is built from TRBV5-5 and TRBJ2-4; as DNA is missing, the TRBD1 call by TCRdb cannot be tested. This CDR3 reads CASSFKQGWSKNIQYF.